The 16 T cell receptor beta chains reported below all come from one sample, sequenced in a study of beta chain features in type 1 diabetes. What was sequenced were expressed TCRB transcripts, since all of the isolated RNA had been reverse transcribed. Generated by immunoSEQ multiplex PCR, the TCRdb table keeps only in-frame clones and is missing some. The sample shows 350,000 to 450,000 clones, roughly 13% of them seen only once. No antigen has been assigned to these receptors. Study results and caveats: Shorter TCRB CDR3s, moderately but significantly so, marked every one of the four CD4+ subsets in Type 1 diabetes patients.

Sequencing was carried out using naive CD4+ T cells from blood. The receptors shown here come from a woman under 30 with type 1 diabetes.

This clone occurred a few times. The V call is TRBV29-1, the J call TRBJ1-2; no clear D. V shed 6 bases and J shed 2 bases, with 13 bases lying between them. There are 13 residues in the CDR3. From germline, CDR1 is SQVTM and CDR2 ANQGSEA. CDR3 amino acids: CSVRVGLNYGYTF. The CDR3 DNA reads TGCAGCGTCCGCGTGGGCTTGAACTATGGCTACACCTTC. The whole variable domain, remainder taken from reference TRBV29-1 and TRBJ1-2, is SAVISQKPSRDICQRGTSLTIQCQVDSQVTMMFWYRQQPGQSLTLIATANQGSEATYESGFVIDKFPISRPNLTFSTLTVSNMSPEDSSIYLCSVRVGLNYGYTFGSGTRLTVV.

This clone was found a few times. This chain connects TRBV4-3 to TRBJ2-3, with a possible D match to TRBD1 (5 bases). The CDR3 extends over 19 amino acids. Germline CDR1 reads LGHNA; CDR2 reads YSLEER. The V end was cut by 0 bases, the J end by 7 bases, with 26 bases between. CDR3 protein: CASSQDKGQGIVKPYTQYF. The DNA of the CDR3 is TGCGCCAGCAGCCAAGATAAGGGCCAGGGCATCGTAAAGCCTTATACGCAGTATTTT.

This clone occurred a few times. The V gene is TRBV25-1, the J gene TRBJ2-2; 7 positions match TRBD2. CDR1 is MGHDK, CDR2 SYGVNS, per germline. The CDR3 has 16 residues. The junction had 9 bases not matched to a gene; V was cut back by 4 bases and J by 4 bases. The CDR3 nucleotides read TGTGCCAGCAGTGTGGGACTACGACTGGGCACCGGGGAGCTGTTTTTT. Translated: CASSVGLRLGTGELFF.

The sample holds a few counts of this clone. The chain carries TRBV7-2 and TRBJ1-2; D gene ambiguous. Per germline, CDR1 SGHTA and CDR2 FQGNSA. CDR3 size: 11 residues. The V end lost 5 bases, the J end lost 10 bases, and 11 bases lay between the germline ends. DNA of the CDR3: TGTGCCAGCAGCCCCCCTGGACTCTACACCTTC. Encoded protein: CASSPPGLYTF.

This clone was found a few times. The chain joins TRBV7-9 to TRBJ1-1, with D possibly matching TRBD1 (5 bases). The V and J ends lost 5 bases and 1 base respectively, with 8 bases between them. Germline V gives CDR1 SEHNR, CDR2 FQNEAQ (reference sequence). The CDR3 has 13 residues. The DNA of the CDR3 is TGTGCCAGCAGCAAACAGGAGAACACTGAAGCTTTCTTT. It codes for CASSKQENTEAFF.

This clone has only a few counts. V is TRBV5-1 and J is TRBJ2-1; possible D gene TRBD1, 6 bases. V shed 4 bases and J shed 9 bases, with 20 bases lying between them. The CDR3 length is 15 residues. Germline V lookup: CDR1 SGHRS, CDR2 YFSETQ. Written as DNA, the CDR3 is TGCGCCAGCAGCCCCGAGGGGGTGGCAGGCAGTGAGCAGTTCTTC. Translating gives CASSPEGVAGSEQFF.

There are a few counts of this clone. The chain has TRBV7-9 and TRBJ1-2; TRBD1 matches at 7 bases. Per the germline V gene, CDR1 is SEHNR and CDR2 is FQNEAQ (reference sequence). The CDR3 sequence is 15 residues long. V dropped 1 base and J dropped 3; count of bases not matched to a gene: 5. The CDR3: CASSLGVTGDYGYTF. In nucleotides, the CDR3 is TGTGCCAGCAGCTTAGGGGTCACAGGGGACTATGGCTACACCTTC.

The chain uses TRBV18 and TRBJ1-1; 7 bases align to TRBD1. CDR3 length: 15 amino acids. Losses at the gene ends were 5 bases for V and 0 bases for J; bases not matched to a gene: 6. CDR1 is KGHSH and CDR2 is LQKENI in the germline V gene. CDR3 nucleotide sequence: TGTGCCAGCTCATCGACAGGGTCCCTGAACACTGAAGCTTTCTTT. It yields the protein CASSSTGSLNTEAFF.

The J gene is TRBJ2-3, the V gene TRBV7-2; D perhaps matches TRBD1 (5 bases). V was pared by 2 bases and J by 10 bases, with 16 bases between. CDR1 is SGHTA, CDR2 FQGNSA, per germline. The CDR3 has 14 residues. CDR3 region: CASSLSTLGRSQYF. CDR3 coding DNA: TGTGCCAGCAGCTTAAGCACCCTGGGGCGATCGCAGTATTTT.

V usage is TRBV12-5 and J usage is TRBJ2-3, with D possibly matching TRBD2 (6 bases). This CDR3 region has 13 residues. Germline V lookup: CDR1 LGHNT, CDR2 FRNRAP. Trimming removed 6 bases at V and 4 bases at J, with 11 bases between. The CDR3 loop is CASGDSGADTQYF. CDR3 sequence (DNA): TGTGCTAGTGGGGACTCGGGGGCAGATACGCAGTATTTT.

This clone was seen more than once but under ten times. The chain combines TRBV4-3 with TRBJ2-1; tentatively, D is TRBD2 (5 bases). The V and J ends lost 0 bases and 7 bases respectively, with 10 bases between them. Germline values: CDR1 LGHNA, CDR2 YSLEER. There are 14 residues in the CDR3. The CDR3 sequence is CASSQDSWRNEQFF. The CDR3 DNA is TGCGCCAGCAGCCAAGATTCCTGGAGGAATGAGCAGTTCTTC.

The V call is TRBV18, the J call TRBJ2-2; 14 bases are a match to TRBD2. V lost 6 bases to trimming and J lost 6 bases; unmatched junction nucleotides: 6. Per the germline V gene, CDR1 is KGHSH and CDR2 is LQKENI. This CDR3 is 16 amino acids long. The CDR3 sequence is CASSLGLAGAAGELFF. CDR3 bases: TGTGCCAGCTCTCTGGGACTAGCGGGAGCCGCCGGGGAGCTGTTTTTT.

The chain joins TRBV30 to TRBJ1-2; D unclear. Germline V gene sequence: CDR1 GTSNPN, CDR2 SVGIG (reference sequence). This CDR3 region has 13 residues. Between the trimmed V and J ends, which lost 7 bases and 1 base, there was a span of 13 bases. CDR3 sequence (DNA): TGTGCCTTCACGACCGGGAATAACTATGGCTACACCTTC. This gives the protein CAFTTGNNYGYTF.

This clone appeared a few times. The chain links TRBV28 to TRBJ2-5; 9 bases map to TRBD1. The end of the DNA fits TRBJ2-7 better, so the J call may be wrong. CDR3 size: 13 residues. Germline loops: CDR1 MDHEN, CDR2 SYDVKM. CDR3 DNA sequence: TGTGCCAGCAGATCGGACAGGGGCCGCGAGCAGTACTTC. This codes for CASRSDRGREQYF.

This clone was found a few times. The genes are TRBV18 and TRBJ1-1, with a weak D call TRBD1 (5 bases). The CDR3 covers 13 residues. Germline CDR1 and CDR2: KGHSH and LQKENI. Trimming left V 6 bases short and J 4 bases short, with 12 bases between. The CDR3 is CASSSGHSTEAFF. The CDR3 nucleotides are TGTGCCAGCTCGTCTGGACACTCCACTGAAGCTTTCTTT.

This clone occurred a few times. This sequence joins TRBV28 and TRBJ2-1; D is unclear. The CDR3 runs to 11 residues. Deletions cut 4 bases from V and 8 bases from J, with 6 bases between. Per the germline V gene, CDR1 is MDHEN and CDR2 is SYDVKM. The CDR3 sequence: CASSYFYEQFF. For the CDR3, the DNA is TGTGCCAGCAGTTACTTCTATGAGCAGTTCTTC.